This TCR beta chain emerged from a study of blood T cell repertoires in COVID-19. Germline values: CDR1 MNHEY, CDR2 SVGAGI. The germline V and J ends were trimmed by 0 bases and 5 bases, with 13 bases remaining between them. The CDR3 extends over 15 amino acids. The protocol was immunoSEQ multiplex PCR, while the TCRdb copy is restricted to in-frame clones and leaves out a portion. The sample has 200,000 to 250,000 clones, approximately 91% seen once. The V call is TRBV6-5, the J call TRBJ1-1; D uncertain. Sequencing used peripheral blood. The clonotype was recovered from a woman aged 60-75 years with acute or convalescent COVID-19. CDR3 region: CASSYSGSGGTEAFF. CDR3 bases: TGTGCCAGCAGTTACTCGGGGTCCGGCGGGACTGAAGCTTTCTTT.